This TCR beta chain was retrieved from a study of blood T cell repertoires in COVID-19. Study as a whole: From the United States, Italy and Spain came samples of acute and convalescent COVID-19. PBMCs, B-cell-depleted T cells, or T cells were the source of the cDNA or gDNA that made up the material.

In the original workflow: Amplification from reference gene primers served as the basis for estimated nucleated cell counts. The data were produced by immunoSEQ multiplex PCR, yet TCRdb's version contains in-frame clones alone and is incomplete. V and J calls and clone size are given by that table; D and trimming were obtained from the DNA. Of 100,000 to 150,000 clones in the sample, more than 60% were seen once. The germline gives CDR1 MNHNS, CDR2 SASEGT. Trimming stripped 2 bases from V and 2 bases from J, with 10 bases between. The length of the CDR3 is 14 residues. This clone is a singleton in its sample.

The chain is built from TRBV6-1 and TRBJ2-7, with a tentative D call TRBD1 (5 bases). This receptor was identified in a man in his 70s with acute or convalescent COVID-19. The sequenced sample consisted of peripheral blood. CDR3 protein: CASSEYAGTYEQYF. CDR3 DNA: TGTGCCAGCAGTGAATACGCAGGGACCTACGAGCAGTACTTC.